The rows below give T cell receptor beta chains drawn from one sample of a study of blood T cell repertoires in COVID-19. Assay: immunoSEQ multiplex PCR; the TCRdb copy retains only in-frame clones and omits some. This table holds some 190,000 clones, around 88% found once. Sequenced sample: peripheral blood. These receptors were collected from a man aged 18 to 30 with active or convalescent COVID-19. Each CDR3 is given with its conserved first and last residue. The order of the fields is J gene, V gene, clone size, D gene, CDR3 protein, CDR3 DNA. A D gene is named only where the DNA matches it firmly. The size entry is marked missing in some rows and otherwise reads once, few, many or a size class.

TRBJ2-5,TRBV11-2,NA,NA,CASSEGSGALQETQYF,TGTGCCAGCAGCGAAGGGTCGGGAGCATTACAAGAGACCCAGTACTTC
TRBJ2-5,TRBV7-9,NA,TRBD2,CASSLAGGEETQYF,TGTGCCAGCAGCCTAGCGGGAGGGGAAGAGACCCAGTACTTC
TRBJ1-1,TRBV27,once,NA,CASSLSRNTEAFF,TGTGCCAGCAGTTTATCTCGGAACACTGAAGCTTTCTTT
TRBJ2-7,TRBV28,NA,TRBD2,CASSFPAGGSYEQYF,TGTGCCAGCAGTTTCCCAGCGGGAGGGAGTTACGAGCAGTACTTC
TRBJ2-1,TRBV20-1,NA,TRBD2,CSASSKGVLAGSSDEQFF,TGCAGTGCTAGTTCGAAGGGGGTACTAGCGGGCTCCAGTGATGAGCAGTTCTTC
TRBJ1-2,TRBV10-3,few,NA,CAIGNPTGGFYGYTF,TGTGCCATCGGGAACCCGACCGGAGGATTCTATGGCTACACCTTC
TRBJ2-5,TRBV19,NA,TRBD2,CASSWGRTSGLETQYF,TGTGCCAGTAGTTGGGGCCGGACTAGCGGGTTGGAGACCCAGTACTTC
TRBJ2-7,TRBV19,NA,TRBD1,CASKLSQGPYEQYF,TGTGCCAGTAAATTATCACAGGGGCCCTACGAGCAGTACTTC
TRBJ1-5,TRBV18,NA,TRBD1,CASSPKPGQGLGNQPQHF,TGTGCCAGCTCACCGAAGCCGGGACAGGGTTTAGGCAATCAGCCCCAGCATTTT
TRBJ2-5,TRBV12-3/TRBV12-4,NA,NA,CASSPRQETQYF,TGTGCCAGCAGTCCTCGCCAAGAGACCCAGTACTTC
TRBJ1-1,TRBV6-5,NA,TRBD1,CASSSAQTGRSTEAFF,TGTGCCAGCAGTTCAGCGCAGACAGGGAGGAGCACTGAAGCTTTCTTT
TRBJ1-5,TRBV7-2,NA,NA,CASSLYGSGGNQPQHF,TGTGCCAGCAGCTTATATGGCAGCGGGGGCAATCAGCCCCAGCATTTT
TRBJ2-2,TRBV18,NA,NA,CASSPEVPANTGELFF,TGTGCCAGCTCACCCGAGGTTCCCGCGAACACCGGGGAGCTGTTTTTT
TRBJ1-6,TRBV11-1,NA,TRBD1,CASSSRTGGSPLHF,TGTGCCAGCAGCTCTAGGACAGGGGGTTCACCCCTCCACTTT
TRBJ1-1,TRBV11-2,NA,TRBD1,CASSFSSGGYTEAFF,TGTGCCAGCAGCTTCTCTTCAGGGGGATACACTGAAGCTTTCTTT